This T cell receptor (beta chain) was captured by sequencing in a study of shared clonotypes between healthy human individuals. Whole-study findings and limits: Rarefaction demonstrated incomplete sorted-subset sequencing despite large depth. Relative to their counterparts shared across all four donors, non-shared clonotypes exhibited diminished generation probabilities. Memory subsets generally showed lower estimated richness than naive subsets.

Looked up from germline, CDR1 is LGHNA and CDR2 is YSLEER. This CDR3 is built from 14 residues. The ends were cut back, 0 bases at V and 12 bases at J, with 14 bases in the middle. Naive CD8 cells were CD45RO-negative, positively selected for CCR7, excluding terminally differentiated effector memory CD45RA+ cells. A roughly 200 ng quantity of DNA, 30,000 to 35,000 T cell genomes, went into the sorted-subset replicate PCRs. Libraries were prepared by immunoSEQ multiplex PCR; TCRdb keeps only in-frame clonotypes and omits some of them. The table records around 1.9 million clones, just over 90% of them present only once. Concerning this clone itself: Its matching antigen is unknown.

The TCR originated in a man between 18 and 29 years old in good health. Some clones in this sample may be carry-over from other donors' samples. Sample: naive CD8+ T cells from PBMCs. This chain links TRBV4-3 with TRBJ2-2; the D gene is possibly TRBD1 (5 bases). The CDR3 sequence is CASSQDRGPVKLFF. CDR3 bases: TGCGCCAGCAGCCAAGATAGGGGCCCGGTTAAGCTGTTTTTT.